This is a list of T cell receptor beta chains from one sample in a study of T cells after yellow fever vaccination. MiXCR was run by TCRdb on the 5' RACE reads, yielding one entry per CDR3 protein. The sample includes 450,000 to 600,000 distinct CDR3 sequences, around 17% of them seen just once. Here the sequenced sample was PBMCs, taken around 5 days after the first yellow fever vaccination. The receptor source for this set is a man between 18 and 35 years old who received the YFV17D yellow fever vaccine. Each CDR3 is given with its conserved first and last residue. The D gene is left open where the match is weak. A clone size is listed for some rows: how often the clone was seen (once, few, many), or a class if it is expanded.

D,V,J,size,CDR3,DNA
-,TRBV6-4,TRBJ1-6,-,CASSENYNSPLHF,TGTGCCAGCAGTGAGAACTATAATTCACCCCTCCACTTT
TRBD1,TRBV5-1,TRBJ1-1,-,CASSMTGPTEAFF,TGCGCCAGCAGTATGACAGGGCCCACTGAAGCTTTCTTT
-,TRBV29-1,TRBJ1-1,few,CSVDVTGDAAFF,TGCAGCGTTGATGTGACCGGCGATGCAGCTTTCTTT
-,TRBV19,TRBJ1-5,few,CASKLLRGNQPQHF,TGTGCCAGTAAATTATTGCGAGGCAATCAGCCCCAGCATTTT
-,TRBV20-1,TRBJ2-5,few,CSVRASGQETQYF,TGCAGTGTCCGAGCGTCGGGGCAAGAGACCCAGTACTTC
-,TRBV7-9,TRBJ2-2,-,CASSLSLGFTGELFF,TGTGCCAGCAGCTTATCCCTGGGATTTACCGGGGAGCTGTTTTTT
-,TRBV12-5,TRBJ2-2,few,CASGPRGGADTGELFF,TGTGCTAGTGGGCCAAGGGGGGGCGCTGACACCGGGGAGCTGTTTTTT
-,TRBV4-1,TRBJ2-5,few,CASSQPTGHRGETQYF,TGCGCCAGCAGCCAACCGACGGGACACCGAGGAGAGACCCAGTACTTC
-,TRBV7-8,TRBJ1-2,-,CASSRGDGYGYTF,TGTGCCAGCAGCCGAGGGGACGGCTATGGCTACACCTTC
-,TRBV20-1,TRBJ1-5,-,CSARGRAYSNQPQHF,TGCAGTGCTAGGGGCAGGGCGTATAGCAATCAGCCCCAGCATTTT
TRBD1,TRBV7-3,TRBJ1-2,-,CASSLNQGVQGYTF,TGTGCCAGCAGCTTAAATCAGGGGGTGCAGGGCTACACCTTC
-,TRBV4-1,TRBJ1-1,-,CASSHRRGTEAFF,TGCGCCAGCAGCCATAGGAGAGGCACTGAAGCTTTCTTT
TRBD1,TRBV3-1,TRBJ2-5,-,CASSTRTGRGETQYF,TGTGCCAGCAGCACCCGGACAGGAAGGGGGGAGACCCAGTACTTC
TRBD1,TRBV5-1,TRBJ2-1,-,CASSLVWRGQGFHEQFF,TGCGCCAGCAGCTTGGTTTGGCGCGGACAGGGGTTCCATGAGCAGTTCTTC
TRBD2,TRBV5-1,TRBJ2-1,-,CACSLSSGAYNEQFF,TGCGCCTGCAGCTTGTCTAGCGGGGCTTACAATGAGCAGTTCTTC
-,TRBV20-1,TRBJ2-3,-,CNPRPLREDTQYF,TGCAATCCCCGACCCCTACGGGAGGATACGCAGTATTTT
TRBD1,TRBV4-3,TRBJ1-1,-,CASSQLTTGNPRSTEAFF,TGCGCCAGCAGCCAACTAACGACAGGGAACCCCAGAAGCACTGAAGCTTTCTTT
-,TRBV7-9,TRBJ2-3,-,CASSLRSSTLTDTQYF,TGTGCCAGCAGCTTAAGGTCCTCTACCCTAACAGATACGCAGTATTTT
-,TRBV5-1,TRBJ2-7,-,CASSLGRTPYEQYF,TGCGCCAGCAGCTTGGGCAGGACCCCCTACGAGCAGTACTTC
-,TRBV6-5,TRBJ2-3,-,CASSYSANTDTQYF,TGTGCCAGCAGTTATTCGGCCAACACAGATACGCAGTATTTT
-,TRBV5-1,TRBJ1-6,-,CASSLAQTDSPLHF,TGCGCCAGCAGCTTGGCCCAGACAGATTCACCCCTCCACTTT
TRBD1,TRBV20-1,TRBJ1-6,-,CSANRPGTGLNSPLHF,TGCAGTGCCAACCGTCCCGGGACAGGCCTTAATTCACCCCTCCACTTT
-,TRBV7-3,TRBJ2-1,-,CASSPGSSNEQFF,TGTGCCAGCAGTCCAGGAAGCTCGAATGAGCAGTTCTTC
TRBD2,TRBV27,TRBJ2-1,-,CASSFKTSGGWSQFF,TGTGCCAGCAGTTTTAAAACTAGCGGGGGATGGTCGCAGTTCTTC
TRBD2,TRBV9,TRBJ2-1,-,CASSALAGGPYNEQFF,TGTGCCAGCAGCGCCTTAGCGGGGGGGCCTTACAATGAGCAGTTCTTC
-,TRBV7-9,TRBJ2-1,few,CASSHNSGRDNEQFF,TGTGCCAGCAGCCACAATTCCGGACGGGACAATGAGCAGTTCTTC
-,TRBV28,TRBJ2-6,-,CASRSGPLAGANVLTF,TGTGCCAGCAGATCAGGACCTCTGGCTGGGGCCAACGTCCTGACTTTC
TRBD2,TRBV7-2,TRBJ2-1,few,CASSSPGRGAYNEQFF,TGTGCCAGCAGCTCCCCCGGGCGGGGGGCCTACAATGAGCAGTTCTTC
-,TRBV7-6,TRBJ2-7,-,CASSLGAGPYEQYF,TGTGCCAGCAGCTTAGGCGCCGGCCCCTACGAGCAGTACTTC
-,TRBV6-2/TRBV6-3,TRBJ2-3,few,CASSPQGGKDTQYF,TGTGCCAGCAGTCCCCAGGGTGGTAAAGATACGCAGTATTTT
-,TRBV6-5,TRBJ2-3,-,CASSYRSWGTDTQYF,TGTGCCAGCAGTTACCGTTCGTGGGGCACAGATACGCAGTATTTT
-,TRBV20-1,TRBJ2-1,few,CSARDPGRTYNEQFF,TGCAGTGCTAGAGATCCCGGTAGGACTTACAATGAGCAGTTCTTC
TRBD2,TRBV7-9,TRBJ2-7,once,CASAVREGLNEQYF,TGTGCCAGCGCTGTACGGGAGGGGCTTAACGAGCAGTACTTC
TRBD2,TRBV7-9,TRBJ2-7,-,CASSLVLAGSYEQYF,TGTGCCAGCAGCTTAGTATTAGCGGGGTCTTACGAGCAGTACTTC
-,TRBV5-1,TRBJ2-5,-,CASSSVGGLETQYF,TGCGCCAGCAGCTCGGTGGGGGGGCTGGAGACCCAGTACTTC
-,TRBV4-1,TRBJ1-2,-,CASSHRSYGYTF,TGCGCCAGCAGCCACAGGTCCTATGGCTACACCTTC
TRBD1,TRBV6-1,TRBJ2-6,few,CASTGGAGANVLTF,TGTGCCAGCACAGGGGGCGCTGGGGCCAACGTCCTGACTTTC